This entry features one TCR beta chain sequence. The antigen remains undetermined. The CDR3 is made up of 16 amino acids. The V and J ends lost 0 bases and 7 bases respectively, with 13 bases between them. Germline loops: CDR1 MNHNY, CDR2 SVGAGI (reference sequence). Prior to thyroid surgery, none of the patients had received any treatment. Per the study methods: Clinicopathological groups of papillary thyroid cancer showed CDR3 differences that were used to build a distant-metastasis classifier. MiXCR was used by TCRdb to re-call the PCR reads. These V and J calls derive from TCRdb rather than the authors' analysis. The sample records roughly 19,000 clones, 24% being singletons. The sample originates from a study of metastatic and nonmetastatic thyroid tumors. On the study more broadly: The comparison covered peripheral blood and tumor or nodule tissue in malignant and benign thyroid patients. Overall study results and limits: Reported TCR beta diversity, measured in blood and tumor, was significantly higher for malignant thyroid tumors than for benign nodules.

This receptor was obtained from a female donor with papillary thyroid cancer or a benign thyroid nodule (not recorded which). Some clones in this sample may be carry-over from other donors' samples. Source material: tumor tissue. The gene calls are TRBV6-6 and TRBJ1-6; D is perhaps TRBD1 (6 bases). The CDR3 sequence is CASSYSGGLENSPLHF. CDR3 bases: TGTGCCAGCAGTTACTCAGGGGGGTTGGAGAATTCACCCCTCCACTTT.